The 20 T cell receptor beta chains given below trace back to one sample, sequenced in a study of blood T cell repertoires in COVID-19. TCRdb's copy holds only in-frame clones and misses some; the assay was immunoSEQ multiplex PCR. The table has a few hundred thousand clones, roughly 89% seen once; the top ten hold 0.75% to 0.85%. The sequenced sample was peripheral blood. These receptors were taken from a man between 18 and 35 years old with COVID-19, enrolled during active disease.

CDR3 sequence: CASSRLFEQFF. In nucleotides, the CDR3 is TGTGCCAGCAGTAGACTATTCGAGCAGTTCTTC. This chain connects TRBV12-3 or TRBV12-4 to TRBJ2-1; maybe TRBD2 (5 bases). The ends were cut back, 5 bases at V and 10 bases at J, with 9 bases in the middle. The CDR3 runs to 11 residues.

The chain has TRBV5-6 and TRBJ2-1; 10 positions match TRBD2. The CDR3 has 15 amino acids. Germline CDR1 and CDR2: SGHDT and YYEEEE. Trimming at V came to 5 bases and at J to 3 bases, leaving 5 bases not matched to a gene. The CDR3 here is CASSSASGGYNEQFF. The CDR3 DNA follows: TGTGCCAGCAGTTCTGCTAGCGGGGGCTACAATGAGCAGTTCTTC.

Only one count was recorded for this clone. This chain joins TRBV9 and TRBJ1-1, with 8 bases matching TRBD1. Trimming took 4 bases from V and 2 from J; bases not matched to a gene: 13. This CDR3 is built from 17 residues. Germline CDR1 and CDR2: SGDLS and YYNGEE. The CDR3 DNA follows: TGTGCCAGCAGCCCCTATCGGACAGGGCCTAAAAACACTGAAGCTTTCTTT. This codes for CASSPYRTGPKNTEAFF. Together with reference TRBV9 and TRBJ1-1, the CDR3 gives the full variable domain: DSGVTQTPKHLITATGQRVTLRCSPRSGDLSVYWYQQSLDQGLQFLIQYYNGEERAKGNILERFSAQQFPDLHSELNLSSLELGDSALYFCASSPYRTGPKNTEAFFGQGTRLTVV.

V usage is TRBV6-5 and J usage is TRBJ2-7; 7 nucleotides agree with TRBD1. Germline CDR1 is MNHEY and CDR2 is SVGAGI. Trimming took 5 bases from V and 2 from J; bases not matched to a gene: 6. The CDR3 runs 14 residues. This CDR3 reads CASSNDRAAYEQYF. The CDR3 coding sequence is TGTGCCAGCAGTAACGACAGGGCTGCCTACGAGCAGTACTTC.

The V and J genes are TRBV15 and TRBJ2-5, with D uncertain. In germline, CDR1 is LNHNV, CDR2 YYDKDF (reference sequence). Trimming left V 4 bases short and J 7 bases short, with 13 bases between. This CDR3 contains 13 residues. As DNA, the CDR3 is TGTGCCACCAGCACGACGGAGACCTGGACCCAGTACTTC. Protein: CATSTTETWTQYF.

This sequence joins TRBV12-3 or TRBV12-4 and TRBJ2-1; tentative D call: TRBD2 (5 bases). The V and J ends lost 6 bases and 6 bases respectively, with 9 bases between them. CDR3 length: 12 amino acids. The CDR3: CASSTTSNEQFF. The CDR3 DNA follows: TGTGCCAGCAGCACCACTAGCAATGAGCAGTTCTTC.

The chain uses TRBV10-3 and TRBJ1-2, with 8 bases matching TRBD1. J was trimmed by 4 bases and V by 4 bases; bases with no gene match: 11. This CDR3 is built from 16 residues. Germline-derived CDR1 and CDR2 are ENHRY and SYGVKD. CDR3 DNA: TGTGCCATCAGTGTGGGTCCAGGGGGCGGATCCTATGGCTACACCTTC. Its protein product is CAISVGPGGGSYGYTF.

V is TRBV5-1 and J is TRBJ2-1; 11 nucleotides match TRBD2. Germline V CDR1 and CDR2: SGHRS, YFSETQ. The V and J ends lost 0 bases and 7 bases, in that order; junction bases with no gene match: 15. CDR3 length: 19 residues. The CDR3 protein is CASSLVASGGNIIRNEQFF. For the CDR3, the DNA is TGCGCCAGCAGCTTGGTGGCTAGCGGGGGGAACATAATAAGAAATGAGCAGTTCTTC.

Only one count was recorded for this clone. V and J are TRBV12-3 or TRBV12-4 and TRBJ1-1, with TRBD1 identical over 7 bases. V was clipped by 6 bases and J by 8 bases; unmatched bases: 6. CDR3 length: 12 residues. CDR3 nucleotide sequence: TGTGCCAGCAGATCGGACAGGTCCGAAGCTTTCTTT. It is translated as CASRSDRSEAFF.

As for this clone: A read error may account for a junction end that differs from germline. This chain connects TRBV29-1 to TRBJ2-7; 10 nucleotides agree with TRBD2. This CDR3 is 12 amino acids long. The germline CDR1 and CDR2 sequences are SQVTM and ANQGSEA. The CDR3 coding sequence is TGCAGCGCTCTGGGACTAGCGAGCGAGCAGTGCTTC. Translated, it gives CSALGLASEQCF.

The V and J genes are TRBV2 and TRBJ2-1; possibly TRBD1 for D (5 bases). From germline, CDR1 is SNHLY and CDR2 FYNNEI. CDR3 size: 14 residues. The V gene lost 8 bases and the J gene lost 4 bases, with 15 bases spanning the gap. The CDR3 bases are TGTGCCAGCCTCTTACTGACAGTTTACAATGAGCAGTTCTTC. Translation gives CASLLLTVYNEQFF.

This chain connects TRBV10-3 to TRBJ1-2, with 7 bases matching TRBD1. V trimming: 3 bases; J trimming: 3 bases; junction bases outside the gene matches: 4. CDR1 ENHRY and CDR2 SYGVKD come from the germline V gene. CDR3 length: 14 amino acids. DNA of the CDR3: TGTGCCATCAGTGACCACGACAGGGACTATGGCTACACCTTC. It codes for CAISDHDRDYGYTF.

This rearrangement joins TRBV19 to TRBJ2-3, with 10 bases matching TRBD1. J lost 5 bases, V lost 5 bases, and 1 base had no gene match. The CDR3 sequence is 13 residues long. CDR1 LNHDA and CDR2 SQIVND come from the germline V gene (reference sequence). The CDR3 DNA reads TGTGCCAGTAGTGGGACAGGGGTAGATACGCAGTATTTT. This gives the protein CASSGTGVDTQYF.

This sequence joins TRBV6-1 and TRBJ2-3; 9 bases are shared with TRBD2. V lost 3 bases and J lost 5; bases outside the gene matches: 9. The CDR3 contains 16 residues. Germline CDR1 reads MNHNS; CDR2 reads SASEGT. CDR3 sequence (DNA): TGTGCCAGCAGTGATCTGGCGGGAGGGCCTGGAGATACGCAGTATTTT. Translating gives CASSDLAGGPGDTQYF.

CDR3 DNA sequence: TGTGCCAGCTCACCTTCAACAGCCTACAATGAGCAGTTCTTC. This translates into CASSPSTAYNEQFF. The V call is TRBV18, the J call TRBJ2-1; no clear D gene. The CDR3 sequence is 14 residues long. CDR1 and CDR2 from the germline V gene are KGHSH and LQKENI. Trimming removed 3 bases from V and 2 bases from J, with 8 bases in between.

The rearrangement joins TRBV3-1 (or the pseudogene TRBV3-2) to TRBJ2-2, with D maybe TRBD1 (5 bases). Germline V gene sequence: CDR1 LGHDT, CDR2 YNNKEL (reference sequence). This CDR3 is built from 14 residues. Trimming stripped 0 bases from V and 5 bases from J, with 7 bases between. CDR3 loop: CASSQEGQTGELFF. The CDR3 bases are TGTGCCAGCAGCCAAGAAGGACAAACCGGGGAGCTGTTTTTT.

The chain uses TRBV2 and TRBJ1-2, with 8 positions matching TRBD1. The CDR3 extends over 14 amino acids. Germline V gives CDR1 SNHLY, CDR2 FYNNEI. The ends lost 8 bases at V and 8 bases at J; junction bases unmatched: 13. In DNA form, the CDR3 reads TGTGCCAGCCCCCAGGACAGGGAGATAGAAGGCTACACCTTC. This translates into CASPQDREIEGYTF.

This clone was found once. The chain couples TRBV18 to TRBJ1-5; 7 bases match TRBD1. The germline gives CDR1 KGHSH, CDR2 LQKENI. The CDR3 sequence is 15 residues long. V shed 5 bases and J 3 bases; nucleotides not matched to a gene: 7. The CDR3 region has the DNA TGTGCCAGCTCAACTACCCAGGGGGTCAATCAGCCCCAGCATTTT. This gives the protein CASSTTQGVNQPQHF.

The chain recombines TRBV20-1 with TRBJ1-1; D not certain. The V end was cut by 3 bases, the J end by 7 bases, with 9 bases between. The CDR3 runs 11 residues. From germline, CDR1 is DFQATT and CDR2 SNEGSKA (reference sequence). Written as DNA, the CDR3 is TGCAGTGCTAGCGGGGAGAGTGAAGCTTTCTTT. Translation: CSASGESEAFF.

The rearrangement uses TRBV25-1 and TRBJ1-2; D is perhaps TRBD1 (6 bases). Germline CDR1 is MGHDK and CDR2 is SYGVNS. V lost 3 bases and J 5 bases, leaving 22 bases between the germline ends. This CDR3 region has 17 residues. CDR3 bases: TGTGCCAGCAGTGACCTGGGAGGGGGGGCTGAAAGGTATGGCTACACCTTC. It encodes CASSDLGGGAERYGYTF.